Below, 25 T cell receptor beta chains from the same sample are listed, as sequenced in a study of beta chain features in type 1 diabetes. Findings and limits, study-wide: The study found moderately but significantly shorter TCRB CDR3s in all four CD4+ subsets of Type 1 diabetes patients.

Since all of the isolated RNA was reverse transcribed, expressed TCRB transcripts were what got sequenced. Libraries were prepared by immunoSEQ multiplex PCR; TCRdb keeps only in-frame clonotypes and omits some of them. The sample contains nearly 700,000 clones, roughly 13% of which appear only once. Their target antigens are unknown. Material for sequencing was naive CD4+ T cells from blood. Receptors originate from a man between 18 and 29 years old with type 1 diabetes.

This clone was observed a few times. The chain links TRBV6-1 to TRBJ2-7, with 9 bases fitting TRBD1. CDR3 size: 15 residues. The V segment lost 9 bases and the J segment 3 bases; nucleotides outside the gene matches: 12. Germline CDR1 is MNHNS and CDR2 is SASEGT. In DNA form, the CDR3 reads TGTGCCAGTCAATCCCCCGGGACAGGGAGCTACGAGCAGTACTTC. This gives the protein CASQSPGTGSYEQYF.

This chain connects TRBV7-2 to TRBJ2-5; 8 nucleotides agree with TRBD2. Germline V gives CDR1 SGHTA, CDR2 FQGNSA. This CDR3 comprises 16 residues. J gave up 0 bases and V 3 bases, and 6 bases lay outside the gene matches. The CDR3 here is CASSLAAGAYQETQYF. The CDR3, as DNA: TGTGCCAGCAGCTTGGCAGCGGGGGCGTACCAAGAGACCCAGTACTTC.

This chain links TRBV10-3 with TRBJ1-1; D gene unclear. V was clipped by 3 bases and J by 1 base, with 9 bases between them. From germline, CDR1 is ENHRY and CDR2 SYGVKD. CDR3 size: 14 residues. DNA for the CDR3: TGTGCCATCAGTGATCTGACGGGGAACACTGAAGCTTTCTTT. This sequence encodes CAISDLTGNTEAFF.

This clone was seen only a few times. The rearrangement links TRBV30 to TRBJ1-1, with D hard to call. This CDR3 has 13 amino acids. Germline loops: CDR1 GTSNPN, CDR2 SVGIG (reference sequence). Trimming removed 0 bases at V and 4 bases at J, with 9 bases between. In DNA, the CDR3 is TGTGCCTGGAGTGTTAAAGGGAGCACTGAAGCTTTCTTT. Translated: CAWSVKGSTEAFF.

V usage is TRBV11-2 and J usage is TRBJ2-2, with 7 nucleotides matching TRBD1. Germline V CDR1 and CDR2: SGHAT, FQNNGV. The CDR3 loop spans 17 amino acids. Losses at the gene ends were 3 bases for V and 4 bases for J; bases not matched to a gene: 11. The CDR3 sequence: CASSFGAGTESTGELFF. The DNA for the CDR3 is TGTGCCAGCAGCTTTGGGGCCGGGACAGAATCCACCGGGGAGCTGTTTTTT.

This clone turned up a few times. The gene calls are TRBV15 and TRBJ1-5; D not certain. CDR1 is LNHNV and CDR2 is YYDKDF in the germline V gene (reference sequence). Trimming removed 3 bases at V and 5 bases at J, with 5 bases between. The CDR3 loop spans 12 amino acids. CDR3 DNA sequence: TGTGCCACCAGCAGCCGTCATCAGCCCCAGCATTTT. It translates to CATSSRHQPQHF.

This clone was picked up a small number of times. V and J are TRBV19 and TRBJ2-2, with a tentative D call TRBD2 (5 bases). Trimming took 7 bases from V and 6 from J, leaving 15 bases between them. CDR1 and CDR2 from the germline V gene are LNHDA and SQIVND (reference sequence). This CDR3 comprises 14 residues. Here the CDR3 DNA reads TGTGCCAGTACAGAGAGGCGGGCGGCCGGGGAGCTGTTTTTT. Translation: CASTERRAAGELFF. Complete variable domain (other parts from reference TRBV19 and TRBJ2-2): DGGITQSPKYLFRKEGQNVTLSCEQNLNHDAMYWYRQDPGQGLRLIYYSQIVNDFQKGDIAEGYSVSREKKESFPLTVTSAQKNPTAFYLCASTERRAAGELFFGEGSRLTVL.

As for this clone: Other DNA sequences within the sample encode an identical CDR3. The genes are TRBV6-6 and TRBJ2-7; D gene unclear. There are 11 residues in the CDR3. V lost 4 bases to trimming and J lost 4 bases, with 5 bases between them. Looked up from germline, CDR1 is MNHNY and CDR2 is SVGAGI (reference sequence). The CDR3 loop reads CASSSPYEQYF. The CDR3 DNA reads TGTGCCAGCAGTTCCCCTTACGAGCAGTACTTC.

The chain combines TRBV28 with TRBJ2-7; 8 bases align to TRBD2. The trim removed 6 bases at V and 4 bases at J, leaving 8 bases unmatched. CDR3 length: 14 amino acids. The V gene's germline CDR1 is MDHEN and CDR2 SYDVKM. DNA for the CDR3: TGTGCCAGCAGCGAAACATCGGGGGGGTACGAGCAGTACTTC. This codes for CASSETSGGYEQYF. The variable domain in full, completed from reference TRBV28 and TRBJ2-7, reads DVKVTQSSRYLVKRTGEKVFLECVQDMDHENMFWYRQDPGLGLRLIYFSYDVKMKEKGDIPEGYSVSREKKERFSLILESASTNQTSMYLCASSETSGGYEQYFGPGTRLTVT.

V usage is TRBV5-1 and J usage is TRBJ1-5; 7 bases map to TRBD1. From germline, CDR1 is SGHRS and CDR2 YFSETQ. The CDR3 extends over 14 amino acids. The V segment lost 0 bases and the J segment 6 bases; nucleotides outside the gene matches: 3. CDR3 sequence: CASSLETGTQPQHF. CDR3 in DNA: TGCGCCAGCAGCTTGGAGACAGGGACTCAGCCCCAGCATTTT.

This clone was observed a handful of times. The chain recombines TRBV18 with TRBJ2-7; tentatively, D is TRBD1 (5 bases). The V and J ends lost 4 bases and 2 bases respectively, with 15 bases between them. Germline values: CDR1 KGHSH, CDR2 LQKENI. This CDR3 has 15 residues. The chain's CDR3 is CASSLLQGITYEQYF. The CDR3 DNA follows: TGTGCCAGCTCACTTCTGCAGGGAATAACCTACGAGCAGTACTTC.

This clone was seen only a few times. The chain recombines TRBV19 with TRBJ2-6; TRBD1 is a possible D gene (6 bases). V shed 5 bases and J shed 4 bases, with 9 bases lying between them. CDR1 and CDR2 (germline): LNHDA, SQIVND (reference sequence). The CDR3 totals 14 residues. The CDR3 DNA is TGTGCCAGTAGTTCAGGGGCCGGGGCCAACGTCCTGACTTTC. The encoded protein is CASSSGAGANVLTF.

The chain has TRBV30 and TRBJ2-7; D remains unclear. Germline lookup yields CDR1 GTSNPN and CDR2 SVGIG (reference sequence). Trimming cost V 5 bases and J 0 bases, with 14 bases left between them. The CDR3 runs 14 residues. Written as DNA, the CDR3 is TGTGCCTGGTGCGTAAACCTAGGCTCCTACGAGCAGTACTTC. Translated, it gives CAWCVNLGSYEQYF. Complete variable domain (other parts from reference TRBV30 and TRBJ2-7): SQTIHQWPATLVQPVGSPLSLECTVEGTSNPNLYWYRQAAGRGLQLLFYSVGIGQISSEVPQNLSASRPQDRQFILSSKKLLLSDSGFYLCAWCVNLGSYEQYFGPGTRLTVT.

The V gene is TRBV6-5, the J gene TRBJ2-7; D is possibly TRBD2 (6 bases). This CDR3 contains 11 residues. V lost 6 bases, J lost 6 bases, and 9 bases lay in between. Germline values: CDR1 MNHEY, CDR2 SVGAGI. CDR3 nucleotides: TGTGCCAGCAGCACGGGGGTCGAGCAGTACTTC. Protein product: CASSTGVEQYF.

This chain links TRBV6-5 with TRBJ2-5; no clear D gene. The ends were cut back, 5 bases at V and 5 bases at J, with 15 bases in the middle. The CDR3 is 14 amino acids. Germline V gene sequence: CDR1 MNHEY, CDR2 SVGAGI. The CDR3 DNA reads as TGTGCCAGCAGTCCCGCCGGTGCCGGGGAGACCCAGTACTTC. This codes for CASSPAGAGETQYF.

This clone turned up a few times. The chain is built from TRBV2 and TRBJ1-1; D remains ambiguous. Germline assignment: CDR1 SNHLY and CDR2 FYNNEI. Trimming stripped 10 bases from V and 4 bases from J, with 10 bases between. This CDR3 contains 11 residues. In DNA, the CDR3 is TGTGCCACCCATGCGACCACTGAAGCTTTCTTT. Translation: CATHATTEAFF.

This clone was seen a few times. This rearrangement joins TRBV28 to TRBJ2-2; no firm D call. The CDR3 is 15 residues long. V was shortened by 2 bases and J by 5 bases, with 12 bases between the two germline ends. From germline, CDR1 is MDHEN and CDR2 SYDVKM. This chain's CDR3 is CASSLGDSVTGELFF. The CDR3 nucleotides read TGTGCCAGCAGTTTAGGAGATTCGGTTACCGGGGAGCTGTTTTTT.

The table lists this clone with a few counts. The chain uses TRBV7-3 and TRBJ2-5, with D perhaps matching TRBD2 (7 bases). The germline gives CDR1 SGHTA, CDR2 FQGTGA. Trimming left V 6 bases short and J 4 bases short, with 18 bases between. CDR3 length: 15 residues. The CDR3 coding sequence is TGTGCCAGCAGTTCAGGGGCTAGCGGAGGAGAGACCCAGTACTTC. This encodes CASSSGASGGETQYF.

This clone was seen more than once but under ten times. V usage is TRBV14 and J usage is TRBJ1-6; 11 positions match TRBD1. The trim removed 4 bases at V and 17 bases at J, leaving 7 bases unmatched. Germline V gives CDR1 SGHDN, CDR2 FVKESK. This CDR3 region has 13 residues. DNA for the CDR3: TGTGCCAGCAGCCGAGGGACAGGGGGTTCGGTCCACTTT. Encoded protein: CASSRGTGGSVHF.

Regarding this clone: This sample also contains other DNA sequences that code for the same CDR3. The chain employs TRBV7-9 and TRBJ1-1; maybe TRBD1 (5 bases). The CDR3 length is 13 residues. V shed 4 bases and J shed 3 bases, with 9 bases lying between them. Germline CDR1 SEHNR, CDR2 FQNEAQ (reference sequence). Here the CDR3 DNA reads TGTGCCAGCAGCTCTCAGGGTGACACTGAAGCTTTCTTT. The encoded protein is CASSSQGDTEAFF.

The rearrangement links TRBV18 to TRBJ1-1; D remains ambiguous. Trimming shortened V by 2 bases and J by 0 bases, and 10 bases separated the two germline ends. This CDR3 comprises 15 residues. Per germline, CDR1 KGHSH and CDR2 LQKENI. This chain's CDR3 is CASSPVVGMNTEAFF. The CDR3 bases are TGTGCCAGCTCACCAGTCGTGGGAATGAACACTGAAGCTTTCTTT.

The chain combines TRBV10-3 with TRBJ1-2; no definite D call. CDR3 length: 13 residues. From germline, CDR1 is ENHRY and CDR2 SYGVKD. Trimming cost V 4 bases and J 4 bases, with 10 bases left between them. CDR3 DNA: TGTGCCATCAGTGGCCCGGGTACCTATGGCTACACCTTC. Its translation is CAISGPGTYGYTF.

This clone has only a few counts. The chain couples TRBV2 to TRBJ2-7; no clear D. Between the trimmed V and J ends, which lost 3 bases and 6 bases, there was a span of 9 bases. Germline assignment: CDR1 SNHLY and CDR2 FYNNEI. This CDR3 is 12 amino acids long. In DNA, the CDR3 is TGTGCCAGCAGTGACTACAATCTCGAGCAGTACTTC. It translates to CASSDYNLEQYF. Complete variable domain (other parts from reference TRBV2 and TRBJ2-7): EPEVTQTPSHQVTQMGQEVILRCVPISNHLYFYWYRQILGQKVEFLVSFYNNEISEKSEIFDDQFSVERPDGSNFTLKIRSTKLEDSAMYFCASSDYNLEQYFGPGTRLTVT.

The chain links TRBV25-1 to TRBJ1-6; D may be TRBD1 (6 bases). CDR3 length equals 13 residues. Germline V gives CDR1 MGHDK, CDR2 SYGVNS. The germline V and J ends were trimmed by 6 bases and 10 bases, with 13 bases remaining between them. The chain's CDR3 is CASRRQVWSPLHF. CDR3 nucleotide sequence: TGTGCCAGCAGACGACAGGTTTGGTCACCCCTCCACTTT. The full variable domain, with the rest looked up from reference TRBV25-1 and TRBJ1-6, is EADIYQTPRYLVIGTGKKITLECSQTMGHDKMYWYQQDPGMELHLIHYSYGVNSTEKGDLSSESTVSRIRTEHFPLTLESARPSHTSQYLCASRRQVWSPLHFGNGTRLTVT.

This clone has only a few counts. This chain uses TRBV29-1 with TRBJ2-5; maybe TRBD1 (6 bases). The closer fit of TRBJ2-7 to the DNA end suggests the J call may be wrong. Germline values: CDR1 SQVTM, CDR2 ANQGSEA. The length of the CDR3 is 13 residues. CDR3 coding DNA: TGCAGCGTTAGACCAGGGGTCTCCTACGAGCAGTACTTC. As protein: CSVRPGVSYEQYF.